A single TCR beta chain is shown here with its context. There is no known antigen for this receptor. A 2.5 ml peripheral blood sample was drawn into PAXgene tubes per donor and stored at -80°C. Without any T cell sorting, total RNA was extracted from whole blood using the PAXgene blood miRNA kit on an automated QIAcube. Peripheral blood from monozygotic twin pairs concordant or discordant for inflammatory bowel disease was subjected to deep TCRalpha and TCRbeta repertoire profiling with unique molecular barcoding. Smoking habits were recorded for all twin pairs, and each individual was classified as a current, former or never smoker. There are 12 amino acids in the CDR3, from cysteine to phenylalanine inclusive. No DNA is given. CDR1 is given as DFQATT and CDR2 as SNEGSKA, both from the germline V gene (reference sequence). The data were taken from a study of monozygotic twins with inflammatory bowel disease (dated by TCRdb to about 2019). At the level of the whole study: A total of some 30 monozygotic twin pairs were included in the full study, comprising nine German pairs (four IBD-concordant, five IBD-discordant) and 19 IBD-discordant Danish pairs. The search for disease-associated traits relied mainly on comparing, within discordant pairs, IBD patients with their genetically identical healthy co-twins. Each individual had, on average, about 151 000 unique TCRalpha sequences and 181 000 unique TCRbeta sequences available for analysis.

Receptors were amplified or captured by 5' RACE. For each TCR library, approximately 3,700 ng of total RNA was used. cDNA was synthesized with SMARTScribe reverse transcriptase in eight separate reactions per sample. During cDNA synthesis, template switching was used to introduce unique molecular identifiers that contained a 6-nucleotide sample barcode. Two nested PCRs of around 16 and 10 cycles amplified the TCRalpha and TCRbeta cDNA, and bead purification followed each PCR. Before amplification, the cDNA was treated with uracil DNA-glycosylase and purified using the QIAquick PCR purification kit. The second PCR was the step at which Illumina TruSeq-compatible adapters and sample-specific barcodes were added. Library quality and concentration were assessed using TapeStation and Qubit, and approximately 5 ng of each library was pooled. Sequencing of pooled libraries was carried out on an Illumina HiSeq2500 single-index Rapid Run using 2 x 100 bp reads and custom sequencing primers. The study's processing was this. PCR and sequencing errors were corrected by UMI-based consensus assembly using MiGEC version 1.2.6. V(D)J alignment, clonotype assembly and CDR3 extraction were performed with MiXCR version 2.1.1. Gene usage, clonotype sharing and MAIT/NKT TCR abundance were normalised by analysing the top 1000, 10 000 and 20 000 clonotypes per sample. After downsampling to 27 000 UMIs, diversity was calculated as the inverse Simpson index using the vegan R package. Paired Mann-Whitney U tests were applied to discordant twin pairs, and Benjamini-Hochberg correction was used for multiple testing. The reads were reprocessed in TCRdb, with one entry per CDR3 protein sequence and no accompanying DNA. Here the V and J calls rest on TCRdb's processing, not on the authors' analysis. The table for this sample records 110,000 to 150,000 distinct CDR3 sequences. Of the sample, 0.95% to 1.5% falls within the top ten clones.

Points the paper makes about the study in general: The analysis was unable to tell different T cell subtypes apart. Concordant and discordant twins showed no difference in repertoire similarity, possibly because of limited statistical power. Compared with healthy twins, IBD patients shared fewer clonotypes with other individuals, and the difference was most pronounced in patients with signs of disease activity. IBD patients had lower TCRbeta repertoire diversity, measured by the inverse Simpson index, than their healthy co-twins. The results gave no support for a single strong signal or clonotype linked to IBD. Differing immunosuppressive treatments among patients may have added background noise and inter-individual variability to the repertoires.

This clonotype was sampled from a human donor with ulcerative colitis or Crohn's disease, or a healthy co-twin of an affected twin (not recorded which). This receptor chain uses TRBV20-1 and TRBJ2-5; the TCRdb D gene call, TRBD2, has no DNA to confirm it. Sequenced material: blood. The CDR3 protein: CSARTYQETQYF.